Listed below are T cell receptor beta chains from one sample, sequenced in a study of control samples from healthy donors and cancer patients. Here immunoSEQ multiplex PCR was the method, and the copy in TCRdb shows in-frame clones only, minus some. The data contain some 40,000 clones, about 95% of them singletons. Material for sequencing was blood. Receptors were obtained from a man in his fifties or sixties in good health. Both conserved end residues are part of each CDR3. A D gene is named only where the DNA matches it firmly.

>TRBV7-9|TRBD1|TRBJ1-1
TGTGCCATCAATACAGGGGGGAGGACTGAAGCTTTCTTT
CAINTGGRTEAFF
>TRBV18|NA|TRBJ2-5
TGTGCCAGCTCACCACTCGGACAGCCCCGCCAAGAGACCCAGTACTTC
CASSPLGQPRQETQYF
>TRBV11-3|NA|TRBJ2-5
TGTGCCAGCAACGGGCTGGGCCAAGAGACCCAGTACTTC
CASNGLGQETQYF
>TRBV12-3/TRBV12-4|NA|TRBJ1-2
TGTGCCAGCAGTCTAGGACCCGACAGTCCCACCTTC
CASSLGPDSPTF
>TRBV5-6|NA|TRBJ1-6
TGTGCCAGCAGCTTGGAGCGCAGGGGCTATTCGTCACCCCTCCACTTT
CASSLERRGYSSPLHF
>TRBV29-1|TRBD1|TRBJ2-1
TGCAGCGTTGAGCCCGGGACAGGGAAACACAATGAGCAGTTCTTC
CSVEPGTGKHNEQFF
>TRBV2|TRBD1|TRBJ2-7
TGTGCCAGCAGTGAACCGGGACAGGGGCCTTACGAGCAGTACTTC
CASSEPGQGPYEQYF
>TRBV3-1/TRBV3-2|NA|TRBJ1-6
TGTGCCAGCAGCCAAGACTCGGGGGGGGGTTCACCCCTCCACTTT
CASSQDSGGGSPLHF
>TRBV19|TRBD1|TRBJ1-2
TGTGCCAGTAGTTCCGGACAGGGTATTGTTTCGAACTATGGCTACACCTTC
CASSSGQGIVSNYGYTF
>TRBV6-2/TRBV6-3|TRBD2|TRBJ2-3
TGTGCCAGCAGTTACGGAGGACTAGCGGGGCCAACAGATACGCAGTATTTT
CASSYGGLAGPTDTQYF
>TRBV24-1|TRBD1|TRBJ1-1
TGTGCCACCAGTGATTCAATCGACAGGGGCGAAGCTTTCTTT
CATSDSIDRGEAFF
>TRBV30|NA|TRBJ1-1
TGTGCCTGGAGGATAGGACGGAACACTGAAGCTTTCTTT
CAWRIGRNTEAFF
>TRBV2|NA|TRBJ2-5
TGTGCCAGCAGTGAAAGATTCAGGGCCAAGACCCAGTACTTC
CASSERFRAKTQYF